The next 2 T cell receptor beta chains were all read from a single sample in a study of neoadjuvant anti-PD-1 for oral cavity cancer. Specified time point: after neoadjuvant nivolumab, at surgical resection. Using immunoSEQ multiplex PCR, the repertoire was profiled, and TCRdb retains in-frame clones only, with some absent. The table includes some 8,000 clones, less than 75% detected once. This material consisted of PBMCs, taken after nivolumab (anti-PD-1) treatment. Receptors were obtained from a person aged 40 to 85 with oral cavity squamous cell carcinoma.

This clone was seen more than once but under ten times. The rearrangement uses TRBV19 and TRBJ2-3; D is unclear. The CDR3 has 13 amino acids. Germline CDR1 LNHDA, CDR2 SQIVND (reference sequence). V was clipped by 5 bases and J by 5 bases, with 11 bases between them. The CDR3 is CASSFERLDTQYF. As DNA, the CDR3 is TGTGCCAGTAGTTTCGAGCGACTAGATACGCAGTATTTT.

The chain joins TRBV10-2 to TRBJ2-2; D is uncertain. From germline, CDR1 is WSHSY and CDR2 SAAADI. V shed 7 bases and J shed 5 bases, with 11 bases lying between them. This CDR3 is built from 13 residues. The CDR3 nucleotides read TGCGCCAGCACGGTAGGGTTGACCGGGGAGCTGTTTTTT. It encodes CASTVGLTGELFF.